These 3 T cell receptor beta chains originate from one sample sequenced in a study of post-analysis software for immune sequencing data. Study-wide points: Included in a set of roughly five TRBV segments more frequent in patients than controls were TRBV5-6, TRBV5-1 and TRBV20-1.

Prepared TCR beta cDNA libraries contained unique molecular identifiers. TCRdb passed the PCR reads through MiXCR, listing each CDR3 protein once. The profile shows 550,000 to 700,000 distinct CDR3 sequences, around 47% of them singletons. No antigen has been identified for these receptors. Material: blood. These receptors originate from a girl aged 10 to 17 with multiple sclerosis.

This chain connects TRBV7-2 to TRBJ2-3; D gene ambiguous. The CDR3 is 15 amino acids. The germline V gene has CDR1 SGHTA and CDR2 FQGNSA. The V gene lost 5 bases and the J gene lost 6 bases, with 18 bases spanning the gap. This CDR3 reads CASSSTNQPADTQYF. The CDR3, as DNA: TGTGCCAGCAGCAGTACGAACCAGCCGGCGGATACGCAGTATTTT. The whole variable domain, remainder taken from reference TRBV7-2 and TRBJ2-3, is GAGVSQSPSNKVTEKGKDVELRCDPISGHTALYWYRQSLGQGLEFLIYFQGNSAPDKSGLPSDRFSAERTGGSVSTLTIQRTQQEDSAVYLCASSSTNQPADTQYFGPGTRLTVL.

The chain employs TRBV7-3 and TRBJ2-3, with D perhaps matching TRBD1 (7 bases). CDR1 SGHTA and CDR2 FQGTGA come from the germline V gene. The V end lost 5 bases, the J end lost 4 bases, and 13 bases lay between the germline ends. The CDR3 covers 14 residues. CDR3 DNA sequence: TGTGCCAGCAGCCCGCAGGGGGGCGCAGATACGCAGTATTTT. Translated: CASSPQGGADTQYF.

On this clonotype: Since a much larger clone is just one base distant, this may be a read error. The chain has TRBV4-2 and TRBJ2-3, with 7 bases fitting TRBD2. This CDR3 spans 16 amino acids. The V gene's germline CDR1 is LGHNA and CDR2 YNFKEQ. The J segment lost 1 base and the V segment lost 7 bases, leaving 11 bases of the junction unmatched. CDR3 bases: TGTGCCAGCAACCCCGAGCCTAGCGGTCGCACAGATACGCAGTATTTT. This translates into CASNPEPSGRTDTQYF.